Listed below are T cell receptor beta chains from one sample, sequenced in a study of blood T cell repertoires in COVID-19. Repertoires were generated with immunoSEQ multiplex PCR, while TCRdb's copy carries only in-frame clones and drops some. This sample has 200,000 to 250,000 clones, with approximately 84% found just once. Sequenced sample: PBMCs or T cells enriched from blood (not recorded which). These receptors were collected from a man in his forties or fifties who had recovered from COVID-19. CDR3s include the opening cysteine and the closing phenylalanine or tryptophan. The D gene is left open where the match is weak.

>TRBV5-1|TRBJ2-3|TRBD2
CASSPPGSSGATDTQYF
>TRBV7-9|TRBJ1-3|TRBD1
CASRPGTAQNTIYF
>TRBV28|TRBJ2-1|TRBD2
CASSQTSGGLNEQFF
>TRBV5-6|TRBJ2-7|TRBD1
CASSWDGTGAYEQYF
>TRBV4-1|TRBJ1-2|TRBD1
CASSQPTGGAGYGYTF
>TRBV9|TRBJ2-1|TRBD2
CASSVEGGSYNEQFF
>TRBV5-6|TRBJ2-7|TRBD1
CASSWDRETVQYF
>TRBV29-1|TRBJ2-1|NA
CSSWTGGDEQFF
>TRBV9|TRBJ2-1|NA
CASSVAPGVFGEQFF
>TRBV6-4|TRBJ1-1|TRBD1
CASSDLGQGGDTEAFF
>TRBV28|TRBJ1-2|NA
CASSLSAGAYTF